This is a list of T cell receptor beta chains from one sample in a study of T cells in Graves' hyperthyroidism and ophthalmopathy. TCRdb used MiXCR to reprocess the multiplex PCR reads, holding one entry per CDR3 protein. Among hundreds of thousands of distinct CDR3 sequences, less than 30% were seen once, and the ten largest hold roughly 24%. Sequenced: blood. These receptors were collected from a man between 40 and 49 years old with Graves' hyperthyroidism that later progressed to Graves' ophthalmopathy. Both conserved end residues are part of each CDR3. The D gene is left open where the match is weak. Part of the rows lack a size; the others show once, few, many or a class for expanded clones.

j_call	clone_size	v_call	d_call	cdr3_aa	cdr3_nt
TRBJ2-7	many	TRBV28	NA	CASSFGVLNYEQYF	TGTGCCAGCAGTTTTGGCGTCCTCAACTACGAGCAGTACTTC
TRBJ2-5	NA	TRBV6-1	NA	CASTTKGGVWETQYF	TGTGCCAGCACCACTAAGGGGGGGGTTTGGGAGACCCAGTACTTC
TRBJ1-2	many	TRBV4-1	NA	CASSRHRETGGYTF	TGCGCCAGCAGCCGCCACAGGGAAACGGGTGGCTACACCTTC
TRBJ2-5	many	TRBV12-3/TRBV12-4	TRBD2	CASSYGRSETQYF	TGTGCCAGCAGTTACGGGAGGTCAGAGACCCAGTACTTC
TRBJ1-2	many	TRBV29-1	NA	CSVELGNYGYTF	TGCAGCGTTGAATTAGGGAACTATGGCTACACCTTC
TRBJ2-7	NA	TRBV11-2	TRBD1	CASSLAPTGVGEQYF	TGTGCCAGCAGCTTAGCCCCTACAGGGGTTGGCGAGCAGTACTTC
TRBJ1-1	NA	TRBV24-1	NA	CATSDASTEAFF	TGTGCCACCAGTGACGCCTCGACAGAAGCTTTCTTT
TRBJ2-7	many	TRBV6-5	TRBD1	CASRGTGARGYEQYF	TGTGCCAGCAGAGGGACAGGAGCCAGGGGATACGAGCAGTACTTC
TRBJ2-7	many	TRBV4-1	NA	CASSQVGSYEQYF	TGCGCCAGCAGCCAAGTGGGTTCCTACGAGCAGTACTTC
TRBJ1-1	many	TRBV29-1	NA	CSVARGSEAFF	TGCAGCGTGGCCCGGGGGTCTGAAGCTTTCTTT
TRBJ2-5	many	TRBV6-5	NA	CASSYSEFQETQYF	TGTGCCAGCAGTTACTCGGAGTTCCAAGAGACCCAGTACTTC
TRBJ2-7	many	TRBV6-2/TRBV6-3	NA	CASSYGLSQYF	TGTGCCAGCAGTTACGGTCTCAGCCAGTACTTC
TRBJ1-5	NA	TRBV11-2	TRBD1	CASSFRGQENNQPQHF	TGTGCCAGCAGCTTCAGAGGACAGGAGAACAATCAGCCCCAGCATTTT
TRBJ2-7	many	TRBV6-5	NA	CASSTSLGAYEQYF	TGTGCCAGCAGTACTAGCCTCGGGGCCTACGAGCAGTACTTC
TRBJ2-7	many	TRBV28	TRBD2	CASSLGGLRGEQYF	TGTGCCAGCAGTTTGGGGGGGTTACGAGGCGAGCAGTACTTC
TRBJ2-2	many	TRBV11-1	NA	CASSQAVGAEYTGELFF	TGTGCCAGCAGCCAAGCGGTAGGCGCGGAGTACACCGGGGAGCTGTTTTTT
TRBJ1-1	NA	TRBV28	NA	CASITRGVNTEAFF	TGTGCCAGCATCACCCGAGGAGTGAACACTGAAGCTTTCTTT
TRBJ1-2	many	TRBV14	NA	CASSPGPTLYGYTF	TGTGCCAGCAGCCCGGGACCGACTCTCTATGGCTACACCTTC
TRBJ2-4	many	TRBV29-1	NA	CSVVPGAKNIQYF	TGCAGCGTTGTTCCGGGTGCCAAAAACATTCAGTACTTC
TRBJ2-2	many	TRBV9	NA	CASSASGANTGELFF	TGTGCCAGCAGCGCCTCTGGAGCGAACACCGGGGAGCTGTTTTTT
TRBJ1-1	many	TRBV20-1	NA	CTTRDLRGEAFF	TGCACTACCAGGGACCTCCGTGGTGAAGCTTTCTTT
TRBJ1-1	many	TRBV30	NA	CAWSLPGWTANTEAFF	TGTGCCTGGAGTTTGCCCGGGTGGACAGCTAACACTGAAGCTTTCTTT
TRBJ2-3	many	TRBV24-1	TRBD1	CATSDPDRATQYF	TGTGCCACCAGTGACCCAGACAGGGCCACGCAGTATTTT
TRBJ1-5	many	TRBV28	TRBD1	CASSSRQGRALNQPQHF	TGTGCCAGCAGTTCAAGACAGGGAAGGGCCCTGAATCAGCCCCAGCATTTT
TRBJ2-7	many	TRBV28	TRBD1	CASSIRYRDSEYEQYF	TGTGCCAGCAGTATAAGATACCGGGACAGTGAATACGAGCAGTACTTC
TRBJ2-5	many	TRBV25-1	TRBD2	CASSEYNPAGGETQYF	TGTGCCAGCAGTGAATATAATCCAGCGGGAGGTGAGACCCAGTACTTC
TRBJ1-1	many	TRBV29-1	NA	CSVEGQLDTEAFF	TGCAGCGTTGAAGGGCAGTTAGACACTGAAGCTTTCTTT
TRBJ2-5	many	TRBV20-1	NA	CSAQTGPLETQYF	TGCAGTGCGCAAACCGGGCCGTTAGAGACCCAGTACTTC
TRBJ2-2	many	TRBV29-1	NA	CSVAVSPGELFF	TGCAGCGTTGCGGTGTCCCCCGGGGAGCTGTTTTTT
TRBJ1-1	many	TRBV4-2	NA	CASSRGEAGNTEAFF	TGTGCCAGCAGCCGAGGGGAGGCAGGGAACACTGAAGCTTTCTTT
TRBJ1-2	once	TRBV28	NA	CASSLTGTTYGYTF	TGTGCCAGCAGTCTTACCGGGACAACCTATGGCTACACCTTC